Listed here are 18 T cell receptor beta chains from one sample, sequenced in a study of blood T cell repertoires in COVID-19. Profiled with immunoSEQ multiplex PCR; TCRdb holds only in-frame clones, not every one. The data hold 300,000 to 400,000 clones, with approximately 89% observed a single time. Sequences were obtained from peripheral blood. These receptors came from a woman aged 25 to 39 with COVID-19, enrolled during active disease.

This sequence joins TRBV10-3 and TRBJ1-1, with a tentative D call TRBD1 (5 bases). The CDR3 is made up of 15 amino acids. The V end lost 3 bases, the J end lost 1 base, and 12 bases lay between the germline ends. Germline V gene lookup returns CDR1 ENHRY and CDR2 SYGVKD. The CDR3 spells CAISERGAENTEAFF. The CDR3 nucleotides read TGTGCCATCAGTGAAAGGGGCGCGGAGAACACTGAAGCTTTCTTT.

The V and J genes are TRBV15 and TRBJ1-5, with D maybe TRBD1 (5 bases). The V end was cut by 1 base, the J end by 13 bases, with 14 bases between. The germline V gene encodes CDR1 LNHNV and CDR2 YYDKDF (reference sequence). The CDR3 length is 13 residues. CDR3 nucleotide sequence: TGTGCCACCAGCAGAGGGGGACTTCCCACACAGCATTTT. It specifies CATSRGGLPTQHF.

This clone was seen just once. The chain has TRBV12-3 or TRBV12-4 and TRBJ2-1; 8 positions match TRBD2. With V trimmed by 3 bases and J by 9 bases, 4 bases remained unmatched. The CDR3 has 13 amino acids. Here the CDR3 DNA reads TGTGCCAGCAGTTTGGCGGGGGGCGGTGAGCAGTTCTTC. This translates into CASSLAGGGEQFF.

This clone came up a few times. This chain links TRBV19 with TRBJ1-6; TRBD1 matches 8 bases. The CDR3 contains 14 residues. Germline CDR1 LNHDA, CDR2 SQIVND (reference sequence). Trimming cost V 5 bases and J 7 bases; bases outside gene matches: 4. The CDR3 DNA is TGTGCCAGTAGTGAAGACAGGGGCAATTCACCCCTCCACTTT. Amino acid sequence: CASSEDRGNSPLHF.

The chain links TRBV6-2 or TRBV6-3 to TRBJ2-2; no firm D call. Trimming pared 6 bases from V and 5 bases from J, leaving 13 bases between. The CDR3 consists of 14 residues. Germline lookup yields CDR1 MNHEY and CDR2 SVGEGT. The CDR3 DNA sequence: TGTGCCAGCAGCCCACCCCCGGAGACCGGGGAGCTGTTTTTT. Its translation is CASSPPPETGELFF.

The chain links TRBV7-8 to TRBJ1-2; the match to TRBD1 covers 9 bases. The CDR3 extends over 15 amino acids. Trimming removed 5 bases from V and 4 bases from J; junction bases left unmatched: 8. Per the germline V gene, CDR1 is SGHVS and CDR2 is FQNEAQ. The CDR3 is CASSIPGQGAYGYTF. The CDR3 DNA reads as TGTGCCAGCAGCATCCCGGGACAGGGTGCCTATGGCTACACCTTC.

This sequence joins TRBV2 and TRBJ1-5; D possibly corresponds to TRBD1 (6 bases). The germline V gene has CDR1 SNHLY and CDR2 FYNNEI. CDR3 length: 13 amino acids. V was shortened by 6 bases and J by 3 bases, with 9 bases between the two germline ends. The CDR3 DNA sequence: TGTGCCAGCAGGGGGACATACAATCAGCCCCAGCATTTT. It is translated as CASRGTYNQPQHF.

This chain joins TRBV4-2 and TRBJ1-5; TRBD1 agrees at 8 bases. The V gene's germline CDR1 is LGHNA and CDR2 YNFKEQ. The ends lost 4 bases at V and 3 bases at J; junction bases unmatched: 29. The CDR3 is 23 residues long. CDR3: CASSPFQIPHRPPGQVANQPQHF. The DNA of the CDR3 is TGTGCCAGCAGCCCCTTTCAGATTCCGCACAGACCACCGGGACAGGTGGCCAATCAGCCCCAGCATTTT.

V usage is TRBV2 and J usage is TRBJ2-1; tentative D call: TRBD1 (6 bases). This CDR3 has 13 amino acids. The germline V gene has CDR1 SNHLY and CDR2 FYNNEI. The V end was cut by 7 bases, the J end by 7 bases, with 14 bases between. The CDR3 reads CASTGERVNEQFF. The DNA of the CDR3 is TGTGCCAGCACAGGGGAAAGGGTTAATGAGCAGTTCTTC.

V usage is TRBV7-2 and J usage is TRBJ1-1; TRBD1 might be the D (6 bases). Trimming shortened V by 5 bases and J by 1 base, and 11 bases separated the two germline ends. Germline CDR1 SGHTA, CDR2 FQGNSA. CDR3 length: 14 amino acids. As DNA, the CDR3 is TGTGCCAGCAGCCGTAACAGGGCGAACACTGAAGCTTTCTTT. This gives the protein CASSRNRANTEAFF. The whole variable domain, filled in from reference TRBV7-2 and TRBJ1-1, reads GAGVSQSPSNKVTEKGKDVELRCDPISGHTALYWYRQSLGQGLEFLIYFQGNSAPDKSGLPSDRFSAERTGGSVSTLTIQRTQQEDSAVYLCASSRNRANTEAFFGQGTRLTVV.

The V and J genes are TRBV7-9 and TRBJ2-7; perhaps TRBD2 as D (5 bases). The CDR3 runs 14 residues. The germline gives CDR1 SEHNR, CDR2 FQNEAQ (reference sequence). V lost 4 bases and J 5 bases, leaving 15 bases between the germline ends. The CDR3 sequence: CASSSLGESNEQYF. The CDR3 nucleotides read TGTGCCAGCAGCTCTTTGGGAGAGAGCAACGAGCAGTACTTC. Filled out from reference TRBV7-9 and TRBJ2-7, the complete variable domain reads DTGVSQNPRHKITKRGQNVTFRCDPISEHNRLYWYRQTLGQGPEFLTYFQNEAQLEKSRLLSDRFSAERPKGSFSTLEIQRTEQGDSAMYLCASSSLGESNEQYFGPGTRLTVT.

The genes are TRBV18 and TRBJ1-2; D unresolved. V gave up 3 bases and J gave up 8 bases, with 13 bases separating them. This CDR3 has 13 amino acids. The V gene's germline CDR1 is KGHSH and CDR2 LQKENI. The CDR3 reads CASSPNDEGGYTF. The CDR3 DNA follows: TGTGCCAGCTCACCTAACGATGAGGGAGGCTACACCTTC.

The gene calls are TRBV28 and TRBJ1-4; 8 positions match TRBD1. The germline gives CDR1 MDHEN, CDR2 SYDVKM. Germline trimming cut 5 bases from V and 2 bases from J; bases unmatched to any gene: 4. This CDR3 comprises 15 residues. The CDR3 sequence: CASSQQGATNEKLFF. In DNA, the CDR3 is TGTGCCAGCAGTCAGCAGGGGGCGACTAATGAAAAACTGTTTTTT.

CDR3 in DNA: TGTGCTAGTGGGGCGGAAGCCGGTACATCGAACACCGGGGAGCTGTTTTTT. Amino acid sequence: CASGAEAGTSNTGELFF. V usage is TRBV12-5 and J usage is TRBJ2-2; D ambiguous. Germline assignment: CDR1 LGHNT and CDR2 FRNRAP. There are 17 residues in the CDR3. Trimming took off 6 bases at V and 0 bases at J, with 17 bases between the two ends.

The rearrangement uses TRBV10-3 and TRBJ1-5; D is ambiguous. The CDR3 extends over 14 amino acids. CDR1 and CDR2 (germline): ENHRY, SYGVKD. Trimming took off 2 bases at V and 7 bases at J, with 12 bases between the two ends. The DNA for the CDR3 is TGTGCCATCAGTGAGGAACCTCAAAGCCAGCCCCAGCATTTT. Translation gives CAISEEPQSQPQHF.

The chain uses TRBV9 and TRBJ1-2; tentatively, D is TRBD1 (5 bases). Germline V lookup: CDR1 SGDLS, CDR2 YYNGEE. V was clipped by 2 bases and J by 4 bases, with 18 bases between them. This CDR3 comprises 16 residues. The CDR3 reads CASSVGGTEFLYGYTF. Here the CDR3 DNA reads TGTGCCAGCAGCGTCGGGGGGACGGAATTCCTCTATGGCTACACCTTC. Combining the CDR3 with reference TRBV9 and TRBJ1-2 gives the whole variable domain DSGVTQTPKHLITATGQRVTLRCSPRSGDLSVYWYQQSLDQGLQFLIQYYNGEERAKGNILERFSAQQFPDLHSELNLSSLELGDSALYFCASSVGGTEFLYGYTFGSGTRLTVV.

The chain couples TRBV2 to TRBJ2-7; maybe TRBD2 (6 bases). The CDR3 runs to 12 residues. Trimming took off 11 bases at V and 0 bases at J, with 11 bases between the two ends. Germline V lookup: CDR1 SNHLY, CDR2 FYNNEI. The CDR3 here is CAGGASSYEQYF. The CDR3 DNA reads TGTGCCGGAGGGGCAAGCTCCTACGAGCAGTACTTC.

CDR3 sequence reads: CASSLSWTGGQETQYF. CDR3 nucleotides: TGTGCCAGCAGTTTGAGCTGGACAGGGGGGCAAGAGACCCAGTACTTC. V is TRBV27 and J is TRBJ2-5; 10 bases line up with TRBD1. The CDR3 length is 16 residues. The germline V gene has CDR1 MNHEY and CDR2 SMNVEV (reference sequence). J lost 2 bases, V lost 3 bases, and 6 bases had no gene match.